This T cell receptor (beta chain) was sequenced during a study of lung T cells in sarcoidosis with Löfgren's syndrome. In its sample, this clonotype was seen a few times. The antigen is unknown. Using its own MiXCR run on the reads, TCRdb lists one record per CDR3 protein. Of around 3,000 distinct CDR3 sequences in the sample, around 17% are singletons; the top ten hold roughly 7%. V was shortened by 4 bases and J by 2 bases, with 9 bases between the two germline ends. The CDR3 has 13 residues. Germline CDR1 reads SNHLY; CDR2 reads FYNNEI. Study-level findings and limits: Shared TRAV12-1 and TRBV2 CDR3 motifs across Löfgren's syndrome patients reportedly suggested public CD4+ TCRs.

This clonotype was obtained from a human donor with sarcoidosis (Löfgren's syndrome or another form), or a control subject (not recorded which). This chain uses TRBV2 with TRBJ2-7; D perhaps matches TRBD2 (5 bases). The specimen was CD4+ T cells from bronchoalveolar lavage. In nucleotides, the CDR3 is TGTGCCAGCAGTGGGGTCGGGGCCTACGAGCAGTACTTC. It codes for CASSGVGAYEQYF.